This T cell receptor (beta chain) was observed in a study of T cells in Graves' hyperthyroidism and ophthalmopathy. RNA transcripts were the template for amplifying TCR beta CDR3 regions. RT-PCR in the first round (using the HTBI primer set) targeted the TCR CDR3. TCRdb passed the multiplex PCR reads through MiXCR, listing each CDR3 protein once. The sample consists of about 640,000 distinct CDR3 sequences, about a fifth of them appearing once. Concerning this clonotype itself: As yet, its antigen is unknown.

Germline V CDR1 and CDR2: LGHDT, YNNKEL (reference sequence). The CDR3 totals 16 residues. The V and J ends lost 4 bases and 7 bases, in that order; junction bases with no gene match: 10. Study observations and caveats: Researchers found most expanded thyroid clonotypes above 0.001 in blood as well. A 13 V-J signature model discriminated ophthalmopathy versus stable hyperthyroidism.

The study included ophthalmopathy patients with Clinical Activity Score at least 3, NOSPECS grade at least 4 and duration under 3 months. It was 8 to 10 ml of fresh peripheral blood that supplied the PBMCs. The gene calls are TRBV3-1 and TRBJ1-2, with 12 bases lining up with TRBD1. This TCR was recovered from a man aged 25 to 40 with Graves' ophthalmopathy. The sample was blood. This chain's CDR3 is CASSPRDRGRKGGYTF. The CDR3 bases are TGTGCCAGCAGCCCCCGGGACAGGGGGCGCAAGGGTGGCTACACCTTC.